Given below is one T cell receptor (beta chain) in context. Its antigen is not identified. This sample was taken from a study of shared clonotypes between healthy human individuals. Regarding the study as a whole: Rarefaction demonstrated incomplete sorted-subset sequencing despite large depth. Of the naive CD4 clonotypes, 4% to 5% were shared across several donors.

A split of CD4+ cells into CD45RA+ naive and CD45RA-negative memory subsets was performed. This table comes from immunoSEQ multiplex PCR, and its TCRdb copy is limited to in-frame clones, with some not included. The data contain about 2.4 million clones, 90% to 95% of them singletons. The specimen sequenced was naive CD4+ T cells from PBMCs. As to subset: CD45RA+ positively selected. The TCR comes from a man between 18 and 29 years old in good health. Some clones in this sample may be carry-over from other donors' samples.

Here the CDR3 reads CASSRLMGPFSNTF. The CDR3 nucleotides read TGTGCCAGCAGCCGCCTCATGGGGCCCTTTTCGAACACCTTC. This chain joins TRBV6-5 and TRBJ1-2; possible D gene TRBD1, 5 bases. Germline CDR1 is MNHEY and CDR2 is SVGAGI. The CDR3 covers 14 residues. V dropped 6 bases and J dropped 12 bases, with 23 bases sitting between them.